The next 23 T cell receptor beta chains were all read from a single sample in a study of blood T cells in healthy people across ages (dated by TCRdb to the mid-2010s). Receptor libraries were prepared by 5' RACE. Sequencing took place on an Illumina HiSeq 2500. The second PCR ran for roughly 7 to 12 cycles and used a J-beta primer mix along with a sample-barcoded 5' primer. The public reads were quality trimmed at Q25 with fastp and then assembled into clones with MiXCR by TCRdb, keeping productive beta chains. When rows share a CDR3 protein, they turn into one entry using the most common DNA and genes. Counted in this sample were 270,000 or so distinct CDR3 sequences; roughly 27% of them appeared once. 29% of the sample comes from the top ten. The sequencing input was blood. The origin of the receptors is a woman in her 70s in good health.

As for this clonotype: An end of the junction does not agree with germline; a read error may underlie this. The chain combines TRBV7-7 with TRBJ2-5, with 7 bases fitting TRBD2. Germline V gene lookup returns CDR1 SSHAT and CDR2 FNYEAQ (reference sequence). This CDR3 has 14 amino acids. CDR3 DNA: TGTGCTAGCAGCCGAGGGAGGGCAAGGGAGACCCAGTACTTC. This translates into CASSRGRARETQYF.

This chain uses TRBV5-6 with TRBJ1-1; 7 bases match TRBD1. Germline CDR1 SGHDT, CDR2 YYEEEE. Germline trimming cut 4 bases from V and 1 base from J; bases unmatched to any gene: 13. This CDR3 comprises 17 residues. The CDR3 loop is CASSLLDFRTGNTEAFF. The DNA of the CDR3 is TGTGCCAGCAGCCTATTGGATTTTCGGACAGGGAACACTGAAGCTTTCTTT.

This clonotype appeared a few times. The V and J genes are TRBV29-1 and TRBJ2-5; tentative D call: TRBD2 (6 bases). The tail of the sequence fits TRBJ2-1 better, so the J call may be wrong. This CDR3 is built from 14 residues. CDR1 and CDR2 from the germline V gene are SQVTM and ANQGSEA. The DNA of the CDR3 is TGCAGCGTTGAAGATCCATGGACTACAGAGGAGCAGTTCTTC. Protein sequence: CSVEDPWTTEEQFF.

This clonotype occurred a few times. The chain employs TRBV29-1 and TRBJ2-1, with a possible D match to TRBD2 (5 bases). CDR1 is SQVTM and CDR2 is ANQGSEA in the germline V gene. The V end lost 3 bases, the J end lost 8 bases, and 14 bases lay between the germline ends. The CDR3 contains 13 residues. This CDR3 is CSVERAQVDEQFF. The CDR3 DNA sequence: TGCAGCGTTGAGCGGGCCCAAGTGGATGAGCAGTTCTTC.

This clonotype was counted only a few times. The chain joins TRBV11-1 to TRBJ2-7, with D possibly matching TRBD1 (5 bases). V was clipped by 5 bases and J by 6 bases, with 20 bases between them. Germline-derived CDR1 and CDR2 are SGHAT and FQDESV (reference sequence). This CDR3 spans 15 amino acids. The CDR3 region is CASSTRAQPLSEQYF. DNA for the CDR3: TGTGCCAGCAGCACCAGGGCTCAACCACTGAGCGAGCAGTACTTC.

In its sample, this clonotype was seen a few times. This sequence joins TRBV20-1 and TRBJ1-4; D not certain. CDR1 is DFQATT and CDR2 is SNEGSKA in the germline V gene (reference sequence). The CDR3 totals 11 residues. V lost 5 bases and J lost 8, with 9 bases in between. Here the CDR3 reads CSAPVGEKLFF. The CDR3 DNA sequence: TGCAGTGCTCCAGTGGGGGAAAAACTGTTTTTT.

This rearrangement joins TRBV7-2 to TRBJ2-1; 10 positions agree with TRBD2. CDR1 is SGHTA, CDR2 FQGNSA, per germline. This CDR3 comprises 15 residues. Trimming took 6 bases from V and 4 from J; bases not matched to a gene: 6. The CDR3, as DNA: TGTGCCAGCAGACAGCTAGCGGGAGTATACAATGAGCAGTTCTTC. The encoded protein is CASRQLAGVYNEQFF.

The CDR3 spells CSVVRDGQYF. As DNA, the CDR3 is TGCAGCGTTGTTAGGGATGGGCAGTACTTC. The chain uses TRBV29-1 and TRBJ2-7; D is uncertain. CDR1 is SQVTM, CDR2 ANQGSEA, per germline. V lost 4 bases and J lost 9, with 10 bases in between. The CDR3 totals 10 residues.

The chain employs TRBV3-1 and TRBJ2-3; a weak D match, TRBD1 (6 bases). TRBJ2-5 matches the DNA end more closely, so the J call is doubtful. Germline CDR1 and CDR2: LGHDT and YNNKEL (reference sequence). This CDR3 has 14 residues. DNA for the CDR3: TGTGCCAGCAGCCAAGAGCGAGGGGGAGAGACCCAGTACTTC. Translating gives CASSQERGGETQYF.

On this clonotype: The junction departs from the called germline gene at one end, perhaps through a read error. The chain couples TRBV5-4 to TRBJ1-4, with D unclear. CDR1 is SGHNT, CDR2 YYREEE, per germline (reference sequence). The CDR3 loop spans 15 amino acids. As DNA, the CDR3 is TGTGCCAGCAGCTTAGGTGGCTCAACTAATGAAACACTGTTTTTT. This translates into CASSLGGSTNETLFF.

The chain couples TRBV3-1 to TRBJ1-4; 7 nucleotides match TRBD1. Germline CDR1 LGHDT, CDR2 YNNKEL (reference sequence). Trimming at V came to 4 bases and at J to 11 bases, leaving 13 bases not matched to a gene. This CDR3 has 15 residues. The CDR3: CASSPNDRETKKLFF. CDR3 sequence (DNA): TGTGCCAGCAGCCCTAATGACAGGGAGACGAAGAAACTGTTTTTT.

The CDR3 DNA sequence: TGTGCCAGCAGTTTTGTCGATCGGGGCAATCAGCCCCAGCATTTT. It yields the protein CASSFVDRGNQPQHF. The chain recombines TRBV28 with TRBJ1-5; D remains ambiguous. The CDR3 spans 15 residues. V lost 3 bases and J lost 2, with 11 bases in between. Germline CDR1 and CDR2: MDHEN and SYDVKM.

This clonotype was counted at least ten times. The chain combines TRBV2 with TRBJ2-1, with TRBD2 as a possible D gene (5 bases). This CDR3 comprises 14 residues. CDR1 is SNHLY and CDR2 is FYNNEI in the germline V gene. V was cut by 4 bases and J by 8 bases, with 15 bases left in between. DNA of the CDR3: TGTGCCAGCAGTGGGCGTGGGAGTCGGGATGAGCAGTTCTTC. This codes for CASSGRGSRDEQFF.

V is TRBV28 and J is TRBJ2-6; TRBD1 might be the D (6 bases). Trimming left V 4 bases short and J 2 bases short, with 9 bases between. The CDR3 extends over 15 amino acids. The V gene's germline CDR1 is MDHEN and CDR2 SYDVKM. The CDR3 DNA sequence: TGTGCCAGCAGTTCCCCAGGGGCTGGGGCCAACGTCCTGACTTTC. Protein product: CASSSPGAGANVLTF. Full variable domain (outside the CDR3, taken from reference TRBV28 and TRBJ2-6): DVKVTQSSRYLVKRTGEKVFLECVQDMDHENMFWYRQDPGLGLRLIYFSYDVKMKEKGDIPEGYSVSREKKERFSLILESASTNQTSMYLCASSSPGAGANVLTFGAGSRLTVL.

This clonotype was counted between two and nine times. This sequence joins TRBV29-1 and TRBJ2-5; D remains ambiguous. This CDR3 comprises 12 residues. Trimming stripped 7 bases from V and 6 bases from J, with 15 bases between. Germline CDR1 reads SQVTM; CDR2 reads ANQGSEA. The CDR3 region is CSGGVDQQTQYF. In DNA form, the CDR3 reads TGCAGCGGTGGGGTGGACCAGCAGACCCAGTACTTC.

The CDR3 region has the DNA TGTGCCAGCAGGCCCGGGACAGGGTACTCACCCCTCCACTTT. This codes for CASRPGTGYSPLHF. The chain joins TRBV28 to TRBJ1-6; 9 positions match TRBD1. The germline CDR1 and CDR2 sequences are MDHEN and SYDVKM. Trimming at V came to 6 bases and at J to 10 bases, leaving 7 bases not matched to a gene. This CDR3 is built from 14 residues.

The gene calls are TRBV4-2 and TRBJ1-3; D unresolved. The V end lost 1 base, the J end lost 5 bases, and 9 bases lay between the germline ends. The CDR3 runs to 14 residues. Germline V lookup: CDR1 LGHNA, CDR2 YNFKEQ. CDR3 sequence reads: CASSQVIKRNTIYF. The CDR3 DNA sequence: TGTGCCAGCAGCCAAGTTATCAAGCGAAACACCATATATTTT.

DNA for the CDR3: TGCAGCGGGAAAGGGGGGCTAGCGGGAGTCCCAGATACGCAGTATTTT. Translation: CSGKGGLAGVPDTQYF. The chain has TRBV29-1 and TRBJ2-3, with 10 bases identical to TRBD2. The J segment lost 4 bases and the V segment lost 7 bases, leaving 14 bases of the junction unmatched. The germline CDR1 and CDR2 sequences are SQVTM and ANQGSEA. The CDR3 loop spans 16 amino acids.

This clonotype has a handful of counts. The rearrangement joins TRBV2 to TRBJ2-7; D unclear. The CDR3 is 15 amino acids. Germline CDR1 is SNHLY and CDR2 is FYNNEI. V lost 6 bases and J lost 5, with 20 bases in between. CDR3 in DNA: TGTGCCAGCAGGATCGAACGCAGTGGCGACCACGAGCAGTACTTC. Protein: CASRIERSGDHEQYF.

This clonotype has just a few counts. The V gene is TRBV27, the J gene TRBJ2-7; TRBD1 matches 8 bases. V shed 6 bases and J 4 bases; nucleotides not matched to a gene: 11. The CDR3 is 15 residues long. CDR1 MNHEY and CDR2 SMNVEV come from the germline V gene (reference sequence). The CDR3 DNA reads TGTGCCAGCAGACTTAAACAGGGGGTGGCGTACGAGCAGTACTTC. This encodes CASRLKQGVAYEQYF.

V is TRBV7-9 and J is TRBJ2-3, with D tentatively TRBD1 (5 bases). Germline CDR1 is SEHNR and CDR2 is FQNEAQ (reference sequence). This CDR3 region has 14 residues. Trimming took off 1 base at V and 4 bases at J, with 9 bases between the two ends. The CDR3 DNA is TGTGCCAGCAGCTTAGAGCAGGGCTCAGATACGCAGTATTTT. Translation: CASSLEQGSDTQYF.

The table lists this clonotype with many counts. This CDR3 is CASSMGVEGLGTQYF. In nucleotides, the CDR3 is TGTGCCAGTAGTATGGGGGTCGAGGGACTCGGGACCCAGTACTTC. The rearrangement uses TRBV19 and TRBJ2-5; D may be TRBD2 (6 bases). The CDR3 length is 15 residues. Trimming stripped 3 bases from V and 7 bases from J, with 18 bases between. CDR1 and CDR2 (germline): LNHDA, SQIVND (reference sequence).

This clonotype was recorded a few times. This sequence joins TRBV28 and TRBJ1-4; 11 bases match TRBD1. CDR3 length equals 14 residues. Germline V gene data show CDR1 as MDHEN and CDR2 as SYDVKM. V was clipped by 5 bases and J by 15 bases; unmatched bases: 11. Here the CDR3 DNA reads TGTGCCAGCAGTACCGGGACAGGGGGGAGAAGTGTGTTTTTT. This gives the protein CASSTGTGGRSVFF.